Below are 27 T cell receptor beta chains sequenced from a single sample in a study of T cell repertoires in cytomegalovirus infection. Each CDR3 protein is one row after TCRdb ran MiXCR on the reads. Of about 570,000 distinct CDR3 sequences listed, roughly 42% are singletons. These TCRs' antigens remain unknown. Here the sequenced sample was cultured PBMCs, taken from culture after CMV antigen stimulation. These receptors were taken from a human donor in good health (CMV status not recorded). Some clones in this sample may be carry-over from other donors' samples.

This clonotype was seen ten or more times. The chain is built from TRBV7-2 and TRBJ1-6; 8 positions match TRBD1. The J segment lost 7 bases and the V segment lost 3 bases, leaving 2 bases of the junction unmatched. The CDR3 runs 14 residues. The V gene's germline CDR1 is SGHTA and CDR2 FQGNSA. The CDR3 DNA reads TGTGCCAGCAGCTTCGGACAGGGAAATTCACCCCTCCACTTT. Translated: CASSFGQGNSPLHF. Looking up the rest from reference TRBV7-2 and TRBJ1-6 gives the full variable domain: GAGVSQSPSNKVTEKGKDVELRCDPISGHTALYWYRQSLGQGLEFLIYFQGNSAPDKSGLPSDRFSAERTGGSVSTLTIQRTQQEDSAVYLCASSFGQGNSPLHFGNGTRLTVT.

This clonotype appeared a few times. V usage is TRBV6-2 or TRBV6-3 and J usage is TRBJ1-4; TRBD1 might be the D (5 bases). The CDR3 covers 13 residues. Trimming left V 8 bases short and J 5 bases short, with 12 bases between. Germline lookup yields CDR1 MNHEY and CDR2 SVGEGT. The CDR3 region is CASARQPNEKLFF. In DNA form, the CDR3 reads TGTGCCAGCGCCAGACAGCCGAATGAAAAACTGTTTTTT.

V usage is TRBV5-1 and J usage is TRBJ1-6, with TRBD1 matching over 7 bases. The germline gives CDR1 SGHRS, CDR2 YFSETQ. This CDR3 is built from 14 residues. With V trimmed by 7 bases and J by 6 bases, 7 bases remained unmatched. Here the CDR3 reads CASYSGQPNSPLHF. CDR3 bases: TGCGCCAGCTACTCGGGACAGCCTAATTCACCCCTCCACTTT.

The genes are TRBV5-1 and TRBJ1-6; no definite D call. The CDR3 sequence is 15 residues long. CDR1 is SGHRS and CDR2 is YFSETQ in the germline V gene. With 0 bases removed from V and 5 bases from J, the gap between germline ends came to 9 bases. In DNA, the CDR3 is TGCGCCAGCAGCTTGGTGGGTCAGAATAATTCACCCCTCCACTTT. Translated: CASSLVGQNNSPLHF.

The chain joins TRBV7-8 to TRBJ1-2; tentatively, D is TRBD1 (5 bases). Per germline, CDR1 SGHVS and CDR2 FQNEAQ. CDR3 length: 17 residues. Trimming took off 7 bases at V and 1 base at J, with 22 bases between the two ends. CDR3 region: CASTKPRWGSSNYGYTF. Here the CDR3 DNA reads TGTGCCAGCACCAAACCCCGGTGGGGGAGCAGTAACTATGGCTACACCTTC.

The gene calls are TRBV20-1 and TRBJ2-1, with a tentative D call TRBD2 (5 bases). In germline, CDR1 is DFQATT, CDR2 SNEGSKA (reference sequence). V lost 1 base and J lost 3, with 16 bases in between. The CDR3 has 16 amino acids. The CDR3 reads CSARVRRALNYNEQFF. In nucleotides, the CDR3 is TGCAGTGCTAGAGTGCGGCGGGCTCTAAACTACAATGAGCAGTTCTTC.

This clonotype was found many times. The V call is TRBV7-2, the J call TRBJ1-4; D not certain. The CDR3 covers 14 residues. CDR1 and CDR2 from the germline V gene are SGHTA and FQGNSA. V shed 2 bases and J shed 8 bases, with 12 bases lying between them. The CDR3 region has the DNA TGTGCCAGCAGCTTACTCGGGATGGGGGAAAAACTGTTTTTT. Protein: CASSLLGMGEKLFF.

The V gene is TRBV24-1, the J gene TRBJ2-5; D possibly corresponds to TRBD1 (6 bases). The CDR3 runs to 17 residues. Germline CDR1 is KGHDR and CDR2 is SFDVKD. V lost 9 bases and J lost 2, with 24 bases in between. The CDR3 protein is CATVPTPPRGDQETQYF. The CDR3 DNA sequence: TGTGCCACCGTCCCCACCCCCCCCAGGGGCGATCAAGAGACCCAGTACTTC.

This chain uses TRBV6-2 or TRBV6-3 with TRBJ2-5; D is undetermined. Germline CDR1 and CDR2: MNHEY and SVGEGT. Trimming pared 0 bases from V and 7 bases from J, leaving 9 bases between. The CDR3 extends over 13 amino acids. This CDR3 is CASSYSISGTQYF. The CDR3 DNA reads TGTGCCAGCAGTTACTCAATTTCCGGGACCCAGTACTTC.

In this sample, this clonotype turned up a few times. This chain links TRBV4-3 with TRBJ2-7; 10 bases align to TRBD2. Per germline, CDR1 LGHNA and CDR2 YSLEER. The CDR3 runs 18 residues. The V segment lost 3 bases and the J segment 2 bases; nucleotides outside the gene matches: 13. CDR3 nucleotide sequence: TGCGCCAGCAGCCAGGCCCCTAGCGGGAGTGTCAGTGCCTACGAGCAGTACTTC. Its translation is CASSQAPSGSVSAYEQYF.

The chain links TRBV11-1 to TRBJ1-1; D not certain. The CDR3 length is 15 residues. Looked up from germline, CDR1 is SGHAT and CDR2 is FQDESV (reference sequence). V dropped 5 bases and J dropped 0 bases, with 13 bases sitting between them. The CDR3 DNA sequence: TGTGCCAGCAGCGAAAGGAGAGGGCTGAACACTGAAGCTTTCTTT. Residues: CASSERRGLNTEAFF. Complete variable domain (other parts from reference TRBV11-1 and TRBJ1-1): EAEVAQSPRYKITEKSQAVAFWCDPISGHATLYWYRQILGQGPELLVQFQDESVVDDSQLPKDRFSAERLKGVDSTLKIQPAELGDSAMYLCASSERRGLNTEAFFGQGTRLTVV.

V and J are TRBV6-5 and TRBJ2-2; the D is unclear. The CDR3 contains 13 residues. V shed 7 bases and J shed 6 bases, with 12 bases lying between them. Germline V CDR1 and CDR2: MNHEY, SVGAGI. The CDR3 region has the DNA TGTGCCAGCACCACCCCCACAGCCGGGGAGCTGTTTTTT. Its protein is CASTTPTAGELFF.

The chain recombines TRBV19 with TRBJ2-2, with D uncertain. This CDR3 is built from 14 residues. The germline V gene has CDR1 LNHDA and CDR2 SQIVND (reference sequence). Deletions cut 1 base from V and 5 bases from J, with 8 bases between. As DNA, the CDR3 is TGTGCCAGTAGTATAGTTTGGGAAACCGGGGAGCTGTTTTTT. Translated, it gives CASSIVWETGELFF.

This clonotype was seen ten or more times. V and J are TRBV7-2 and TRBJ2-3; D call uncertain. V was cut by 5 bases and J by 2 bases, with 5 bases left in between. Germline V gives CDR1 SGHTA, CDR2 FQGNSA. The length of the CDR3 is 12 residues. The DNA for the CDR3 is TGTGCCAGCAGCCCTTCCACAGATACGCAGTATTTT. Its protein is CASSPSTDTQYF.

The gene calls are TRBV6-1 and TRBJ2-5, with 7 bases identical to TRBD2. CDR3 size: 15 residues. The trim removed 3 bases at V and 1 base at J, leaving 5 bases unmatched. CDR1 is MNHNS, CDR2 SASEGT, per germline. As DNA, the CDR3 is TGTGCCAGCAGTGAGGCCGGGGGGACCCAAGAGACCCAGTACTTC. Translating it yields CASSEAGGTQETQYF.

CDR3 loop: CASSRRFGRDTEAFF. The CDR3 DNA sequence: TGTGCCAGCAGTAGGAGGTTCGGGAGGGACACTGAAGCTTTCTTT. The chain couples TRBV6-1 to TRBJ1-1; D not certain. Germline V gene lookup returns CDR1 MNHNS and CDR2 SASEGT. The CDR3 contains 15 residues. V dropped 5 bases and J dropped 3 bases, with 16 bases sitting between them.

The J gene is TRBJ2-2, the V gene TRBV6-1; 13 nucleotides line up with TRBD2. V gave up 5 bases and J gave up 6 bases; unmatched junction bases: 6. The CDR3 consists of 16 residues. Per the germline V gene, CDR1 is MNHNS and CDR2 is SASEGT. DNA of the CDR3: TGTGCCAGCAGTCGCGGGACTAGCGGGATGGCCGGGGAGCTGTTTTTT. As protein: CASSRGTSGMAGELFF.

This clonotype has ten or more counts. The gene calls are TRBV7-2 and TRBJ2-7; the match to TRBD2 covers 10 bases. The V gene end was trimmed by 3 bases and the J gene end by 6 bases; junction bases not matched to a gene: 5. The CDR3 runs 14 residues. CDR1 is SGHTA and CDR2 is FQGNSA in the germline V gene. The CDR3: CASSFASGSGEQYF. Here the CDR3 DNA reads TGTGCCAGCAGCTTTGCTAGCGGGAGTGGCGAGCAGTACTTC.

This clonotype was seen a few times. This chain joins TRBV6-6 and TRBJ2-7, with 10 bases that match TRBD1. This CDR3 has 15 residues. V trimming: 4 bases; J trimming: 4 bases; junction bases outside the gene matches: 7. Per germline, CDR1 MNHNY and CDR2 SVGAGI (reference sequence). CDR3 residues: CASSFPGQGQYEQYF. The DNA of the CDR3 is TGTGCCAGCAGTTTCCCGGGACAGGGGCAATACGAGCAGTACTTC.

The chain links TRBV29-1 to TRBJ2-5; D is unresolved. CDR3 length: 16 residues. Trimming took off 0 bases at V and 3 bases at J, with 17 bases between the two ends. The germline V gene has CDR1 SQVTM and CDR2 ANQGSEA. CDR3 amino acids: CSVEDPIQAGEETQYF. CDR3 nucleotides: TGCAGCGTTGAAGATCCAATCCAGGCAGGCGAAGAGACCCAGTACTTC.

This clonotype was detected only a few times. The V and J genes are TRBV7-8 and TRBJ2-1; the match to TRBD2 covers 7 bases. Germline V gene sequence: CDR1 SGHVS, CDR2 FQNEAQ. V lost 1 base and J lost 7; bases outside the gene matches: 7. The CDR3 contains 15 residues. The CDR3 spells CASSLGVTGGNEQFF. The CDR3 bases are TGTGCCAGCAGCTTAGGGGTGACGGGGGGTAATGAGCAGTTCTTC.

The chain joins TRBV7-6 to TRBJ2-3, with 7 bases that match TRBD2. The CDR3 covers 18 residues. With V trimmed by 5 bases and J by 2 bases, 16 bases remained unmatched. CDR1 SGHVS and CDR2 FNYEAQ come from the germline V gene. The CDR3 DNA sequence: TGTGCCAGCAGCCCACCGGGGGATCTAGCGGCGAACACAGATACGCAGTATTTT. It yields the protein CASSPPGDLAANTDTQYF.

In nucleotides, the CDR3 is TGTGCCAGCAGAGAGGGGACAGGGGTTGCCGGGGAGCTGTTTTTT. This codes for CASREGTGVAGELFF. The J gene is TRBJ2-2, the V gene TRBV25-1; 10 positions agree with TRBD1. V trimming: 6 bases; J trimming: 6 bases; junction bases outside the gene matches: 7. The CDR3 is made up of 15 amino acids. Germline lookup yields CDR1 MGHDK and CDR2 SYGVNS.

This sequence joins TRBV2 and TRBJ2-1; D unclear. V gave up 0 bases and J gave up 12 bases, with 15 bases separating them. The CDR3 consists of 14 residues. Germline V gene data show CDR1 as SNHLY and CDR2 as FYNNEI. CDR3 protein: CASSEATSAVGQFF. For the CDR3, the DNA is TGTGCCAGCAGTGAAGCGACCAGCGCAGTGGGGCAGTTCTTC.

This clonotype is categorized as medium-sized. The V and J genes are TRBV7-8 and TRBJ2-1; D might be TRBD2 (6 bases). Germline CDR1 reads SGHVS; CDR2 reads FQNEAQ. V lost 0 bases, J lost 7 bases, and 13 bases lay in between. The CDR3 totals 15 residues. DNA of the CDR3: TGTGCCAGCAGCTTAGCGGTACTAGCTTTAAATGAGCAGTTCTTC. It yields the protein CASSLAVLALNEQFF.

The V call is TRBV24-1, the J call TRBJ2-2; D unresolved. The CDR3 has 13 amino acids. Trimming removed 2 bases from V and 5 bases from J, with 5 bases in between. Germline V gene lookup returns CDR1 KGHDR and CDR2 SFDVKD. Written as DNA, the CDR3 is TGTGCCACCAGTGATTGGGCGACCGGGGAGCTGTTTTTT. Protein: CATSDWATGELFF.

The chain links TRBV7-6 to TRBJ1-5; D gene ambiguous. The CDR3 consists of 17 residues. V was pared by 5 bases and J by 0 bases, with 17 bases between. Germline V CDR1 and CDR2: SGHVS, FNYEAQ. The DNA for the CDR3 is TGTGCCAGCAGCCCCTACCCAGCAGGTTATAGCAATCAGCCCCAGCATTTT. It yields the protein CASSPYPAGYSNQPQHF. Looking up the rest from reference TRBV7-6 and TRBJ1-5 gives the full variable domain: GAGVSQSPRYKVTKRGQDVALRCDPISGHVSLYWYRQALGQGPEFLTYFNYEAQQDKSGLPNDRFSAERPEGSISTLTIQRTEQRDSAMYRCASSPYPAGYSNQPQHFGDGTRLSIL.